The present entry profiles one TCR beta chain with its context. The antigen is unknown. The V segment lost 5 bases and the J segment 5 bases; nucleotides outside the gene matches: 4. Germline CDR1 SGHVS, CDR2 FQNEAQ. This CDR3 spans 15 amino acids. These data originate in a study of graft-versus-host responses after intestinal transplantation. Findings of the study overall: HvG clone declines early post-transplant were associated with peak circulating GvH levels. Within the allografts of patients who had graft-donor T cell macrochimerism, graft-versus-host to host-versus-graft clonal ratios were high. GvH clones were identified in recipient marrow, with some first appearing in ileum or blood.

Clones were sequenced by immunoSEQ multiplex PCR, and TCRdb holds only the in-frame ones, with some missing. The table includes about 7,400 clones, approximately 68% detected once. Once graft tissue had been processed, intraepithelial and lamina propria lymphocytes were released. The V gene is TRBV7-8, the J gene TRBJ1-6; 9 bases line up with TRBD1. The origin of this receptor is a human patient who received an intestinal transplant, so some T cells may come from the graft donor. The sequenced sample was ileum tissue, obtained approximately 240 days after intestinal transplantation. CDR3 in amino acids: CASSPRTGDNSPLHF. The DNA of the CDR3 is TGTGCCAGCAGCCCGCGGACAGGGGATAATTCACCCCTCCACTTT.